A single sample is the source of the 21 T cell receptor beta chains below, sequenced in a study of blood T cell repertoires in COVID-19. Clones were read by immunoSEQ multiplex PCR, and TCRdb kept only the in-frame ones, dropping some. This sample has about 160,000 clones, with around 80% found just once. The specimen sequenced was peripheral blood. These receptors originate from a man in his sixties with acute or convalescent COVID-19.

V usage is TRBV19 and J usage is TRBJ1-6; TRBD1 is a possible D gene (5 bases). The CDR3 spans 13 residues. The V end lost 3 bases, the J end lost 13 bases, and 13 bases lay between the germline ends. CDR1 and CDR2 from the germline V gene are LNHDA and SQIVND (reference sequence). In DNA form, the CDR3 reads TGTGCCAGTAGTATTGGGGCCGCTTTTCCCCTCCACTTT. This codes for CASSIGAAFPLHF.

The chain is built from TRBV2 and TRBJ1-2; D is unresolved. Germline assignment: CDR1 SNHLY and CDR2 FYNNEI. V lost 5 bases and J lost 2, with 6 bases in between. The CDR3 length is 12 residues. In DNA, the CDR3 is TGTGCCAGCAGTCCCCAGAACTATGGCTACACCTTC. It specifies CASSPQNYGYTF. The variable domain in full, with the rest retrieved from reference TRBV2 and TRBJ1-2, is EPEVTQTPSHQVTQMGQEVILRCVPISNHLYFYWYRQILGQKVEFLVSFYNNEISEKSEIFDDQFSVERPDGSNFTLKIRSTKLEDSAMYFCASSPQNYGYTFGSGTRLTVV.

Only one count was recorded for this clone. The chain carries TRBV6-5 and TRBJ2-2, with 7 bases that match TRBD1. Germline V gene sequence: CDR1 MNHEY, CDR2 SVGAGI. Trimming removed 5 bases from V and 7 bases from J; junction bases left unmatched: 10. There are 15 residues in the CDR3. CDR3 region: CASSRRDRISGELFF. CDR3 sequence (DNA): TGTGCCAGCAGTCGCCGGGACAGAATTAGCGGGGAGCTGTTTTTT.

V is TRBV3-1 (or the pseudogene TRBV3-2) and J is TRBJ1-2; D gene uncertain. The CDR3 consists of 13 residues. V lost 2 bases to trimming and J lost 0 bases, with 4 bases between them. The germline V gene has CDR1 LGHDT and CDR2 YNNKEL (reference sequence). CDR3 loop: CASSQLSNYGYTF. The DNA for the CDR3 is TGTGCCAGCAGCCAACTATCTAACTATGGCTACACCTTC.

The genes are TRBV10-3 and TRBJ1-1; D is possibly TRBD1 (5 bases). Looked up from germline, CDR1 is ENHRY and CDR2 is SYGVKD. The CDR3 has 12 residues. Trimming shortened V by 6 bases and J by 5 bases, and 10 bases separated the two germline ends. The CDR3 DNA follows: TGTGCCATCAGGGGGGGGAGGACTGAAGCTTTCTTT. Protein: CAIRGGRTEAFF.

The CDR3 here is CASSFIQGKRTEAFF. The CDR3 DNA reads TGTGCCAGCAGCTTTATACAGGGCAAGCGGACTGAAGCTTTCTTT. V gene TRBV13 combines with J gene TRBJ1-1, with a weak D call TRBD1 (6 bases). The ends were cut back, 3 bases at V and 5 bases at J, with 16 bases in the middle. From germline, CDR1 is PRHDT and CDR2 FYEKMQ (reference sequence). This CDR3 is built from 15 residues.

The J gene is TRBJ2-1, the V gene TRBV3-1 (or the pseudogene TRBV3-2); no reliable D call. Trimming left V 1 base short and J 9 bases short, with 4 bases between. Germline V gene data show CDR1 as LGHDT and CDR2 as YNNKEL (reference sequence). The CDR3 is 11 amino acids. CDR3 amino acids: CASSQGGEQFF. Written as DNA, the CDR3 is TGTGCCAGCAGCCAAGGAGGTGAGCAGTTCTTC.

This chain uses TRBV7-8 with TRBJ2-7; no reliable D call. The CDR3 contains 14 residues. V was trimmed by 0 bases and J by 3 bases, leaving 9 bases between them. CDR1 and CDR2 (germline): SGHVS, FQNEAQ. CDR3 amino acids: CASSLAVLDYEQYF. As DNA, the CDR3 is TGTGCCAGCAGCTTAGCCGTCCTAGACTACGAGCAGTACTTC.

The V gene is TRBV28, the J gene TRBJ1-1; 9 bases align to TRBD1. Germline values: CDR1 MDHEN, CDR2 SYDVKM. V dropped 4 bases and J dropped 5; count of bases not matched to a gene: 8. CDR3 length: 15 residues. CDR3 coding DNA: TGTGCCAGCAGTTCTCTGGGACAGGGCGAAACTGAAGCTTTCTTT. It yields the protein CASSSLGQGETEAFF.

This chain links TRBV25-1 with TRBJ1-2, with 10 bases identical to TRBD1. V was pared by 7 bases and J by 8 bases, with 13 bases of the junction left unmatched. Germline assignment: CDR1 MGHDK and CDR2 SYGVNS. This CDR3 has 15 residues. DNA for the CDR3: TGTGCCAGCACCCCGACAGGGGGCGGGCTGGAGGGCTACACCTTC. Encoded protein: CASTPTGGGLEGYTF.

The V gene is TRBV7-8, the J gene TRBJ2-7; D is ambiguous. Trimming left V 6 bases short and J 2 bases short, with 14 bases between. This CDR3 contains 14 residues. Germline-derived CDR1 and CDR2 are SGHVS and FQNEAQ. The chain's CDR3 is CASRQTIGTYEQYF. The CDR3 DNA sequence: TGTGCCAGCAGACAGACCATTGGCACCTACGAGCAGTACTTC.

V is TRBV5-6 and J is TRBJ1-6; 9 bases map to TRBD1. The CDR3 runs 17 residues. Germline lookup yields CDR1 SGHDT and CDR2 YYEEEE. Trimming removed 4 bases from V and 5 bases from J; junction bases left unmatched: 10. The CDR3 region has the DNA TGTGCCAGCAGCCCGCAGGGGACAGGGTTACATAATTCACCCCTCCACTTT. Translation: CASSPQGTGLHNSPLHF.

The chain uses TRBV4-1 and TRBJ2-3; D remains unclear. From germline, CDR1 is MGHRA and CDR2 YSYEKL. V was clipped by 1 base and J by 0 bases, with 14 bases between them. The CDR3 contains 17 residues. This CDR3 is CASSQARLSVSTDTQYF. CDR3 coding DNA: TGCGCCAGCAGCCAAGCTCGCTTAAGCGTAAGCACAGATACGCAGTATTTT.

V gene TRBV7-2 combines with J gene TRBJ1-3, with D perhaps TRBD1 (5 bases). V gave up 1 base and J gave up 6 bases, with 16 bases separating them. This CDR3 is built from 16 residues. Germline-derived CDR1 and CDR2 are SGHTA and FQGNSA. The DNA of the CDR3 is TGTGCCAGCAGCTTAGGAATAATTGGCAGGGTAAACACCATATATTTT. It encodes CASSLGIIGRVNTIYF.

The V call is TRBV30, the J call TRBJ2-7; D unclear. Per germline, CDR1 GTSNPN and CDR2 SVGIG (reference sequence). V shed 0 bases and J shed 4 bases, with 4 bases lying between them. This CDR3 comprises 11 residues. The CDR3 sequence: CAWSVSYEQYF. Written as DNA, the CDR3 is TGTGCCTGGAGTGTTAGTTACGAGCAGTACTTC.

The J gene is TRBJ1-1, the V gene TRBV3-1 (or the pseudogene TRBV3-2); TRBD1 agrees at 9 bases. The length of the CDR3 is 13 residues. Looked up from germline, CDR1 is LGHDT and CDR2 is YNNKEL (reference sequence). J lost 3 bases, V lost 6 bases, and 2 bases had no gene match. The CDR3 reads CASSRQGDTEAFF. The CDR3, as DNA: TGTGCCAGCAGTAGACAGGGGGACACTGAAGCTTTCTTT.

V usage is TRBV5-8 and J usage is TRBJ1-1; D not resolved. V was trimmed by 0 bases and J by 3 bases, leaving 12 bases between them. The CDR3 runs 15 residues. CDR1 is SGHTS and CDR2 is YDEGEE in the germline V gene. In DNA, the CDR3 is TGTGCCAGCAGCTTGGCCTGGCACCTCGACACTGAAGCTTTCTTT. The encoded protein is CASSLAWHLDTEAFF.

The chain combines TRBV4-3 with TRBJ1-5, with D uncertain. Trimming cost V 4 bases and J 4 bases, with 11 bases left between them. Per germline, CDR1 LGHNA and CDR2 YSLEER. This CDR3 region has 14 residues. CDR3 bases: TGCGCCAGCAGCCCATCAGGTGGTAATCAGCCCCAGCATTTT. Translation gives CASSPSGGNQPQHF.

The chain couples TRBV18 to TRBJ1-2; TRBD1 matches at 7 bases. CDR1 KGHSH and CDR2 LQKENI come from the germline V gene. With V trimmed by 5 bases and J by 8 bases, 2 bases remained unmatched. CDR3 size: 11 residues. The CDR3, as DNA: TGTGCCAGCTCATCGGGACAGGGCTACACCTTC. Translation gives CASSSGQGYTF.

This clone was seen just once. The V and J genes are TRBV24-1 and TRBJ2-7; tentative D call: TRBD1 (6 bases). V was trimmed by 4 bases and J by 7 bases, leaving 13 bases between them. In germline, CDR1 is KGHDR, CDR2 SFDVKD. The CDR3 has 13 residues. The DNA for the CDR3 is TGTGCCACCAGTGACAAATACAGGGAAGAGCAGTACTTC. This encodes CATSDKYREEQYF.

The rearrangement links TRBV6-5 to TRBJ1-5, with D unclear. V lost 4 bases and J 6 bases, leaving 10 bases between the germline ends. Germline CDR1 reads MNHEY; CDR2 reads SVGAGI. The CDR3 runs to 13 residues. The CDR3 DNA follows: TGTGCCAGCAGTTCCGGGGTGGCTCAGCCCCAGCATTTT. Residues: CASSSGVAQPQHF.